Below, 17 T cell receptor beta chains from the same sample are listed, as sequenced in a study of cytomegalovirus exposure and HLA in healthy donors. This PCR relied on a set of 60 Vbeta primers and 13 Jbeta primers. Libraries were prepared by immunoSEQ multiplex PCR; TCRdb keeps only in-frame clonotypes and omits some of them. The listing contains about 130,000 clones. The specimen was PBMCs. These receptors were taken from a woman aged 55 to 70 in good health and CMV-seronegative.

The DNA of the CDR3 is TGTGCCAGTAGTGGGCAACAGGGGAATCAGCCCCAGCATTTT. It translates to CASSGQQGNQPQHF. The V gene is TRBV19, the J gene TRBJ1-5; 7 bases align to TRBD1. The CDR3 length is 14 residues. The germline V gene encodes CDR1 LNHDA and CDR2 SQIVND (reference sequence). Unmatched junction bases numbered 5, after V lost 5 bases and J lost 4 bases.

The CDR3 bases are TGTGCCAGCAGTGGGGAGGTCATGGGCTACACCTTC. Translation gives CASSGEVMGYTF. The chain has TRBV2 and TRBJ1-2; D call uncertain. The germline V and J ends were trimmed by 4 bases and 8 bases, with 11 bases remaining between them. This CDR3 spans 12 amino acids. Germline V CDR1 and CDR2: SNHLY, FYNNEI.

This chain joins TRBV19 and TRBJ1-6; 10 bases align to TRBD1. V gave up 5 bases and J gave up 7 bases; unmatched junction bases: 5. The CDR3 is made up of 15 amino acids. The V gene's germline CDR1 is LNHDA and CDR2 SQIVND (reference sequence). In DNA, the CDR3 is TGTGCCAGTAGTTATGAGGACAGGGGGAATTCACCCCTCCACTTT. Translation: CASSYEDRGNSPLHF.

The chain links TRBV11-2 to TRBJ2-4; 11 nucleotides match TRBD2. CDR3 length: 14 amino acids. V gave up 5 bases and J gave up 11 bases; unmatched junction bases: 8. Germline-derived CDR1 and CDR2 are SGHAT and FQNNGV. This CDR3 reads CASSPGSGGGFQYF. CDR3 in DNA: TGTGCCAGCAGCCCTGGTAGCGGGGGGGGTTTTCAGTACTTC.

The gene calls are TRBV19 and TRBJ2-2, with a tentative D call TRBD1 (5 bases). Germline lookup yields CDR1 LNHDA and CDR2 SQIVND (reference sequence). The CDR3 has 13 residues. Trimming took off 4 bases at V and 4 bases at J, with 7 bases between the two ends. The CDR3 region is CASSRQGTGELFF. In DNA form, the CDR3 reads TGTGCCAGTAGTAGGCAGGGCACCGGGGAGCTGTTTTTT.

The V gene is TRBV5-8, the J gene TRBJ2-2; unclear D gene. This CDR3 is built from 14 residues. Germline assignment: CDR1 SGHTS and CDR2 YDEGEE. V was cut by 0 bases and J by 2 bases, with 5 bases left in between. The CDR3 DNA sequence: TGTGCCAGCAGCTTGGTTATAAACACCGGGGAGCTGTTTTTT. Translated, it gives CASSLVINTGELFF.

The V and J genes are TRBV5-6 and TRBJ2-1; D is uncertain. Germline CDR1 reads SGHDT; CDR2 reads YYEEEE. V lost 6 bases and J 4 bases, leaving 8 bases between the germline ends. The CDR3 consists of 12 residues. CDR3 nucleotides: TGTGCCAGCACCCGCGTGTACAATGAGCAGTTCTTC. Protein: CASTRVYNEQFF. Filled out from reference TRBV5-6 and TRBJ2-1, the complete variable domain reads DAGVTQSPTHLIKTRGQQVTLRCSPKSGHDTVSWYQQALGQGPQFIFQYYEEEERQRGNFPDRFSGHQFPNYSSELNVNALLLGDSALYLCASTRVYNEQFFGPGTRLTVL.

The chain has TRBV6-5 and TRBJ1-6; 9 bases are a match to TRBD1. After removal of 1 base from V and 5 bases from J, the junction contained 0 bases not matched to a gene. Per germline, CDR1 MNHEY and CDR2 SVGAGI. CDR3 length equals 15 residues. In nucleotides, the CDR3 is TGTGCCAGCAGTTACTGGACAGGGGATAATTCACCCCTCCACTTT. Translating gives CASSYWTGDNSPLHF.

The gene calls are TRBV7-8 and TRBJ2-7; TRBD1 might be the D (6 bases). This CDR3 comprises 13 residues. The V gene lost 1 base and the J gene lost 2 bases, with 6 bases spanning the gap. The germline V gene encodes CDR1 SGHVS and CDR2 FQNEAQ. CDR3 DNA: TGTGCCAGCAGCTTAGGGACAGCCTACGAGCAGTACTTC. As protein: CASSLGTAYEQYF.

The rearrangement links TRBV9 to TRBJ2-1; D possibly corresponds to TRBD1 (5 bases). Germline V CDR1 and CDR2: SGDLS, YYNGEE. V lost 3 bases and J lost 4, with 11 bases in between. The CDR3 loop spans 14 amino acids. The CDR3 here is CASSDRKGYNEQFF. The CDR3 DNA reads TGTGCCAGCAGCGACAGGAAAGGATACAATGAGCAGTTCTTC. The variable domain in full, with the rest retrieved from reference TRBV9 and TRBJ2-1, is DSGVTQTPKHLITATGQRVTLRCSPRSGDLSVYWYQQSLDQGLQFLIQYYNGEERAKGNILERFSAQQFPDLHSELNLSSLELGDSALYFCASSDRKGYNEQFFGPGTRLTVL.

CDR3 loop: CASSTGLAGLVDTQYF. In nucleotides, the CDR3 is TGTGCCAGCAGCACGGGACTAGCGGGGCTTGTGGATACGCAGTATTTT. This chain joins TRBV5-4 and TRBJ2-3, with 13 bases fitting TRBD2. The V gene's germline CDR1 is SGHNT and CDR2 YYREEE (reference sequence). CDR3 size: 16 residues. J lost 6 bases, V lost 4 bases, and 8 bases had no gene match.

V gene TRBV7-9 combines with J gene TRBJ1-1; tentative D call: TRBD1 (6 bases). Germline V gene data show CDR1 as SEHNR and CDR2 as FQNEAQ (reference sequence). The CDR3 runs to 14 residues. Trimming removed 5 bases at V and 0 bases at J, with 10 bases between. The CDR3 here is CASSITGMNTEAFF. In DNA, the CDR3 is TGTGCCAGCAGCATAACAGGGATGAACACTGAAGCTTTCTTT.

Here the CDR3 DNA reads TGTGCCAGCAGTTTAGTACAGGGCAAATTGAACACTGAAGCTTTCTTT. Residues: CASSLVQGKLNTEAFF. The genes are TRBV27 and TRBJ1-1; possibly TRBD1 for D (6 bases). The CDR3 totals 16 residues. Trimming cost V 2 bases and J 0 bases, with 13 bases left between them. CDR1 and CDR2 from the germline V gene are MNHEY and SMNVEV (reference sequence).

This chain links TRBV2 with TRBJ1-4, with D possibly being TRBD1 (5 bases). The CDR3 loop spans 14 amino acids. CDR1 and CDR2 (germline): SNHLY, FYNNEI. The germline V and J ends were trimmed by 1 base and 6 bases, with 9 bases remaining between them. CDR3: CASSEGTGHEKLFF. CDR3 bases: TGTGCCAGCAGTGAAGGCACAGGCCATGAAAAACTGTTTTTT.

V and J are TRBV5-1 and TRBJ2-7; D may be TRBD1 (6 bases). The CDR3 is made up of 15 amino acids. Germline V gene lookup returns CDR1 SGHRS and CDR2 YFSETQ. Trimming took off 4 bases at V and 0 bases at J, with 14 bases between the two ends. The CDR3: CASSEGQGSSYEQYF. The CDR3 region has the DNA TGCGCCAGCAGCGAGGGACAAGGGAGCTCCTACGAGCAGTACTTC.

CDR3 nucleotide sequence: TGCGCCACCTACCCCCCGGGACAGACGTACCAAGAGACCCAGTACTTC. Amino acids: CATYPPGQTYQETQYF. The chain employs TRBV10-2 and TRBJ2-5; 7 positions match TRBD1. This CDR3 contains 16 residues. The germline V gene has CDR1 WSHSY and CDR2 SAAADI. Trimming cost V 10 bases and J 0 bases; bases outside gene matches: 14.

The chain joins TRBV6-1 to TRBJ2-7; D remains ambiguous. Trimming took off 7 bases at V and 5 bases at J, with 15 bases between the two ends. CDR1 is MNHNS and CDR2 is SASEGT in the germline V gene. The CDR3 is 13 amino acids. The CDR3 loop reads CASTPRVENEQYF. CDR3 nucleotide sequence: TGTGCCAGCACCCCTAGAGTAGAGAACGAGCAGTACTTC.